This T cell receptor beta chain originates from a study of CD8+CD57+ T cells in acquired aplastic anemia. CD8+CD57+ cell expansion, shown by flow cytometry, had occurred in the patients selected for sequencing. Genomic DNA provided the template from which TCR beta VDJ and CDR3 profiles were obtained. TCRdb fed the reads into MiXCR, producing one record per CDR3 protein. The table shows approximately 250,000 distinct CDR3 sequences, with approximately 80% occurring only once. CDR1 is SGHTA, CDR2 FQGNSA, per germline. The CDR3 extends over 14 amino acids. About this clonotype: At one boundary the junction diverges from the germline segment, which might be a read error.

Sequences were obtained from sorted CD4+, CD8+, or CD8+CD57+ T cells (not recorded which) from PBMCs. The rearrangement links TRBV7-2 to TRBJ2-5, with TRBD2 matching 7 bases. This TCR was sampled from a human donor with aplastic anemia. The CDR3 reads CATSRASGEENDYF. Here the CDR3 DNA reads TGTGCCACCAGCAGGGCAAGCGGGGAAGAGAATGACTACTTC.